This TCR beta chain derives from a study of control samples from healthy donors and cancer patients. Clones were read by immunoSEQ multiplex PCR, and TCRdb kept only the in-frame ones, dropping some. Of some 71,000 clones listed, about nine tenths were seen once; the top ten hold around 19%. Material: PBMCs. The receptor's source is a man aged 55 to 70 with lung cancer.

CDR3 region: CASSQGTGTGSNQPQHF. The CDR3 DNA follows: TGTGCCAGCAGCCAAGGTACAGGGACGGGTAGCAATCAGCCCCAGCATTTT. The genes are TRBV4-2 and TRBJ1-5, with D possibly matching TRBD1 (6 bases). CDR3 length: 17 residues. Germline loops: CDR1 LGHNA, CDR2 YNFKEQ. Trimming left V 1 base short and J 0 bases short, with 13 bases between.